The next 3 T cell receptor beta chains were all read from a single sample in a study of shared clonotypes between healthy human individuals. Sequencing was performed with immunoSEQ multiplex PCR; in TCRdb, only in-frame clones are kept and a portion is missing. In the table there are approximately 500,000 clones, 96% of which are singletons. The specimen sequenced was naive CD4+ T cells sorted from blood. Stated subset: CD45RA+ positively selected. These receptors were taken from a woman between 25 and 40 years old in good health.

The chain recombines TRBV5-6 with TRBJ2-2; D is ambiguous. The CDR3 extends over 14 amino acids. V was trimmed by 2 bases and J by 6 bases, leaving 11 bases between them. The germline CDR1 and CDR2 sequences are SGHDT and YYEEEE. In DNA form, the CDR3 reads TGTGCCAGCAGCTTATTCAGCGCCGCCGGGGAGCTGTTTTTT. Translation gives CASSLFSAAGELFF. The entire variable domain, with the rest obtained from reference TRBV5-6 and TRBJ2-2, is as follows: DAGVTQSPTHLIKTRGQQVTLRCSPKSGHDTVSWYQQALGQGPQFIFQYYEEEERQRGNFPDRFSGHQFPNYSSELNVNALLLGDSALYLCASSLFSAAGELFFGEGSRLTVL.

V usage is TRBV5-6 and J usage is TRBJ2-1; no firm D call. The CDR3 is 14 residues long. V shed 5 bases and J shed 0 bases, with 9 bases lying between them. CDR1 and CDR2 from the germline V gene are SGHDT and YYEEEE. This chain's CDR3 is CASRPDNSYNEQFF. The CDR3 region has the DNA TGTGCCAGCAGACCAGACAACTCCTACAATGAGCAGTTCTTC.

Here the CDR3 DNA reads TGTGCCAGCAGTCCACCTAGCTACAATGAGCAGTTCTTC. Translation: CASSPPSYNEQFF. The rearrangement uses TRBV6-6 and TRBJ2-1, with unresolved D. This CDR3 comprises 13 residues. Per germline, CDR1 MNHNY and CDR2 SVGAGI (reference sequence). V gave up 5 bases and J gave up 3 bases, with 8 bases separating them.